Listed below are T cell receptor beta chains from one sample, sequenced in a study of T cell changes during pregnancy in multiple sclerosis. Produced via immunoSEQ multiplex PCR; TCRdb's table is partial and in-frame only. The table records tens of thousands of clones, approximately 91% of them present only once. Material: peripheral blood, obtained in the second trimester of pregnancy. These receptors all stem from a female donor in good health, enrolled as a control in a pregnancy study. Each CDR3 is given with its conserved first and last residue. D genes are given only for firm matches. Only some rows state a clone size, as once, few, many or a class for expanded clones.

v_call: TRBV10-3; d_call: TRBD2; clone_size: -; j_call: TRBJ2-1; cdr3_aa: CAISPTSGNHEQFF; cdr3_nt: TGTGCCATCAGTCCGACTAGCGGGAACCATGAGCAGTTCTTC
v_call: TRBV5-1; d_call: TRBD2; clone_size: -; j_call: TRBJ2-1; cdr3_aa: CASSLVTSGSSYNEQFF; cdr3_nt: TGCGCCAGCAGCTTGGTAACTAGCGGGAGCTCCTACAATGAGCAGTTCTTC
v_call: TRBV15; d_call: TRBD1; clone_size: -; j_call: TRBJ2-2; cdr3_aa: CATSSAGGRNTGELFF; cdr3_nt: TGTGCCACCAGCAGCGCAGGGGGCCGCAACACCGGGGAGCTGTTTTTT
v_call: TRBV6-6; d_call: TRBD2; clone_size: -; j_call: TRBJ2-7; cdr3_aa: CASSPGGNYEQYF; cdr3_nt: TGTGCCAGTTCCCCGGGGGGGAACTACGAGCAGTACTTC
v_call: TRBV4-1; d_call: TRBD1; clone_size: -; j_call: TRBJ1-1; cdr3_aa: CASSQEGQGMGGSTEAFF; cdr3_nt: TGCGCCAGCAGCCAAGAGGGACAGGGCATGGGGGGGAGCACTGAAGCTTTCTTT
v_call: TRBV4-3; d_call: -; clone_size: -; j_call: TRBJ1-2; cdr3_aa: CASSQDHPANYGYTF; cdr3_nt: TGCGCCAGCAGCCAAGATCATCCAGCTAACTATGGCTACACCTTC
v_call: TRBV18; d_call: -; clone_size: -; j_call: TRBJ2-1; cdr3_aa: CASSPERYNEQFF; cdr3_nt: TGTGCCAGCTCACCGGAGCGGTACAATGAGCAGTTCTTC
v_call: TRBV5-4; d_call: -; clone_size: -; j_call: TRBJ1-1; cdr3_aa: CASSLPRAMNTEAFF; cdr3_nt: TGTGCCAGCAGCTTGCCGCGGGCCATGAACACTGAAGCTTTCTTT
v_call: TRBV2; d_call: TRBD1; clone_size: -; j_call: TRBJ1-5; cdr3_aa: CASLQGAESNQPQHF; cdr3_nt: TGTGCCAGTTTACAGGGGGCTGAGAGCAATCAGCCCCAGCATTTT
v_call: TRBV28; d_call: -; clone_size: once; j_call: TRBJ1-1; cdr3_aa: CASRYGTELAAFF; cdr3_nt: TGTGCCAGCAGATATGGGACTGAACTTGCGGCTTTCTTT
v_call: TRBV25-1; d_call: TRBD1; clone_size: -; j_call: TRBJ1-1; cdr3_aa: CASSQGGNTEAFF; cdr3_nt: TGTGCCAGCAGTCAGGGGGGGAACACTGAAGCTTTCTTT
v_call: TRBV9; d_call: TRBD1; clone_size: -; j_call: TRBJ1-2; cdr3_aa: CASSSGTGSHGYTF; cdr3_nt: TGTGCCAGCAGCTCCGGGACAGGGTCCCATGGCTACACCTTC
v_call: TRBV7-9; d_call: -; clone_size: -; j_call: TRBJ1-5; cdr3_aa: CASSPPEGNQPQHF; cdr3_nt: TGTGCCAGCAGCCCCCCGGAGGGCAATCAGCCCCAGCATTTT
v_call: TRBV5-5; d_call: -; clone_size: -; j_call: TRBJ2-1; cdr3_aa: CASSLGTIPTNEQFF; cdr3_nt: TGTGCCAGCAGCTTGGGGACTATCCCCACTAATGAGCAGTTCTTC
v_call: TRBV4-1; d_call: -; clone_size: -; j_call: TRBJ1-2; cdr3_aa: CASSQGPRGGYGYTF; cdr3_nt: TGCGCCAGCAGCCAGGGCCCGAGGGGGGGCTATGGCTACACCTTC
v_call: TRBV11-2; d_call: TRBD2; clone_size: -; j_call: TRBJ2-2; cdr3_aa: CASGLAGGWTGELFF; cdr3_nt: TGTGCCAGCGGACTAGCGGGGGGCTGGACCGGGGAGCTGTTTTTT
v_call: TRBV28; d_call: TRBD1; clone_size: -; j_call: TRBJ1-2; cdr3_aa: CASSSPGGTGYGYTF; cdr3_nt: TGTGCCAGCAGTTCTCCAGGGGGTACGGGCTATGGCTACACCTTC
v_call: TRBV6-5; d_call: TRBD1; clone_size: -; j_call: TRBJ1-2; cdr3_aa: CASSRTGANGYTF; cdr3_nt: TGTGCCAGCAGTCGGACAGGGGCCAATGGCTACACCTTC
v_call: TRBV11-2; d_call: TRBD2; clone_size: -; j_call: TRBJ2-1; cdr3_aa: CASSPRLRELSYNEQFF; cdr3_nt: TGTGCCAGCAGCCCTAGACTGCGGGAGTTGAGCTACAATGAGCAGTTCTTC
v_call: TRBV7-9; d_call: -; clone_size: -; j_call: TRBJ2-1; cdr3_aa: CASSPAGSSYNEQFF; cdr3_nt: TGTGCCAGCAGCCCCGCGGGGAGCTCCTACAATGAGCAGTTCTTC
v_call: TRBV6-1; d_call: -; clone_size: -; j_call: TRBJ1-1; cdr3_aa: CASRTGAGRTEAFF; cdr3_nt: TGTGCCAGCAGAACCGGGGCAGGGAGGACTGAAGCTTTCTTT
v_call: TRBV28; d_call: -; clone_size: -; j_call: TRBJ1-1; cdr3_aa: CASSPSGSTEAFF; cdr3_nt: TGTGCCAGCAGTCCATCCGGTAGCACTGAAGCTTTCTTT
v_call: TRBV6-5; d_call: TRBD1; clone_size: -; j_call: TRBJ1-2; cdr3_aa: CASSPGGPDYGYTF; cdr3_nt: TGTGCCAGCAGCCCAGGGGGGCCAGACTATGGCTACACCTTC
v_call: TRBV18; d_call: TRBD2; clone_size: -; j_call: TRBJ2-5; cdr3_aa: CASSPSTREWETQYF; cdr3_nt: TGTGCCAGCTCACCATCGACGCGGGAGTGGGAGACCCAGTACTTC
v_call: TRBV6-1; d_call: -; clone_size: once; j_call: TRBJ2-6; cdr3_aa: CASTSGSSGANVLTF; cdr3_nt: TGTGCCAGCACATCAGGGTCCTCTGGGGCCAACGTCCTGACTTTC
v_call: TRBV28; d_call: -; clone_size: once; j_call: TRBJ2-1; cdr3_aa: CASSFLTGLYNEQFF; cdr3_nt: TGTGCCAGCAGTTTCCTGACAGGTCTGTACAATGAGCAGTTCTTC